The rows below give T cell receptor beta chains drawn from one sample of a study of patients and donors after allogeneic stem cell transplantation. TCRdb processed the RT-PCR reads anew with MiXCR; each CDR3 protein has one entry. The sample contains roughly 200,000 distinct CDR3 sequences, around 40% of which appear only once. What was sequenced was blood, either unsorted or a sorted T cell fraction (not recorded which). The receptors were gathered from a human donor who was either an allogeneic HSCT recipient or a stem cell or donor lymphocyte infusion donor (not recorded which). It is not recorded whose cells these are; they may come from a transplant donor. Both conserved end residues are part of each CDR3. D genes are given only for firm matches. For some rows the clone size is stated as once, few or many, or as a class when expanded; others skip it.

J: TRBJ2-3; V: TRBV7-9; D: .; size: .; DNA: TGTGCCAGCAGCTTAGTTTTGACAGATACGCAGTATTTT; CDR3: CASSLVLTDTQYF
J: TRBJ1-2; V: TRBV4-1; D: .; size: few; DNA: TGCGCCAGCAGCCCTTCCAGGGGAGGGAACTATGGCTACACCTTC; CDR3: CASSPSRGGNYGYTF
J: TRBJ2-7; V: TRBV3-1; D: TRBD1; size: .; DNA: TGTGCCAGCAGCCAAGATTTTCGGGCTTGGGGACAGACGGACGAGCAGTACTTC; CDR3: CASSQDFRAWGQTDEQYF
J: TRBJ2-5; V: TRBV6-6; D: .; size: .; DNA: TGTGCCAGCCCCTGGGGGGGCCAGGTTTTTCACGAGACCCAGTACTTC; CDR3: CASPWGGQVFHETQYF
J: TRBJ1-1; V: TRBV18; D: .; size: once; DNA: TGTGCCAGCTCACCACAATCGAACACTGAAGCTTTCTTT; CDR3: CASSPQSNTEAFF
J: TRBJ1-1; V: TRBV28; D: .; size: .; DNA: TGTGCCAGTATAACCTCGGGGCAGATGAACACTGAAGCTTTCTTT; CDR3: CASITSGQMNTEAFF
J: TRBJ1-2; V: TRBV6-6; D: TRBD1; size: .; DNA: TGTGCCAGCACTAACAGGGGACAGAGTAACTATGGCTACACCTTC; CDR3: CASTNRGQSNYGYTF
J: TRBJ2-5; V: TRBV7-9; D: .; size: .; DNA: TGTGCCAGCAGCCGAACAGACCAAGAGACCCAGTACTTC; CDR3: CASSRTDQETQYF
J: TRBJ1-1; V: TRBV7-8; D: .; size: few; DNA: TGTGCCAGCAGCTTAGCCTCCCAGAGATTTGAAGCTTTCTTT; CDR3: CASSLASQRFEAFF
J: TRBJ1-1; V: TRBV29-1; D: TRBD1; size: .; DNA: TGCAGCGTTGTCGGGACAGGGAACACTGAAGCTTTCTTT; CDR3: CSVVGTGNTEAFF
J: TRBJ1-4; V: TRBV6-6; D: .; size: .; DNA: TGTGCCAGCGGGAAAACCGATGAAAAACTGTTTTTT; CDR3: CASGKTDEKLFF
J: TRBJ2-1; V: TRBV20-1; D: TRBD1; size: .; DNA: TGCAGTGTTGGGACAGTTTACAATGAGCAGTTCTTC; CDR3: CSVGTVYNEQFF
J: TRBJ1-4; V: TRBV15; D: .; size: few; DNA: TGTGCCACCAGCAGACCCCCCGAAAAACTGTTTTTT; CDR3: CATSRPPEKLFF
J: TRBJ1-2; V: TRBV20-1; D: TRBD1; size: .; DNA: TGCAGTGCGCTCCGGGACAGGGCGAGGGGCTACACCTTC; CDR3: CSALRDRARGYTF
J: TRBJ1-1; V: TRBV6-5; D: TRBD1; size: .; DNA: TGTGCCAGCAGTTCCTCTCCCGCCAGGGGGGGGACTGAAGCTTTCTTT; CDR3: CASSSSPARGGTEAFF
J: TRBJ1-1; V: TRBV25-1; D: TRBD1; size: .; DNA: TGTGCCAGCAGTGAATCGAAGTTAGGGGCAGGGGGGCACACTGAAGCTTTCTTT; CDR3: CASSESKLGAGGHTEAFF
J: TRBJ1-1; V: TRBV29-1; D: .; size: few; DNA: TGCAGCGCTACTGGACTGAACACTGAAGCTTTCTTT; CDR3: CSATGLNTEAFF
J: TRBJ1-4; V: TRBV5-5; D: .; size: .; DNA: TGTGCCAGCAGCTTGGCCCCCCCCTATGAAAAACTGTTTTTT; CDR3: CASSLAPPYEKLFF
J: TRBJ1-5; V: TRBV4-1; D: .; size: few; DNA: TGCGCCAGCAGCCCAGGTCTTAGCAATCAGCCCCAGCATTTT; CDR3: CASSPGLSNQPQHF
J: TRBJ1-5; V: TRBV5-1; D: .; size: .; DNA: TGCGCCAGCAGCTTGGGTCAGACTAGCAATCAGCCCCAGCATTTT; CDR3: CASSLGQTSNQPQHF
J: TRBJ1-2; V: TRBV4-1; D: TRBD1; size: .; DNA: TGCGCCAGCAGCCAAATACAGGGGGGGAATGGCTACACCTTC; CDR3: CASSQIQGGNGYTF
J: TRBJ2-2; V: TRBV6-5; D: TRBD1; size: many; DNA: TGTGCCAGCAGCCTCCCCCCGGGACAGGGAAACACCGGGGAGCTGTTTTTT; CDR3: CASSLPPGQGNTGELFF
J: TRBJ1-2; V: TRBV7-9; D: TRBD1; size: few; DNA: TGTGCCAGCAGCTTATTGGACAGGCGCTACGGCTACACCTTC; CDR3: CASSLLDRRYGYTF
J: TRBJ1-5; V: TRBV4-1; D: .; size: .; DNA: TGCGCCAGCAGCCGTCAACATGATATTCAGCCCCAGCATTTT; CDR3: CASSRQHDIQPQHF
J: TRBJ2-3; V: TRBV4-3; D: .; size: .; DNA: TGCGCCAGCAGCCAAGAACCGGCCGGGACCACAGATACGCAGTATTTT; CDR3: CASSQEPAGTTDTQYF
J: TRBJ2-7; V: TRBV29-1; D: .; size: few; DNA: TGCAGCGTTACCTCGACAGACTACTACGAGCAGTACTTC; CDR3: CSVTSTDYYEQYF
J: TRBJ1-5; V: TRBV20-1; D: TRBD1; size: .; DNA: TGCAGTGCTAGGCGGACAGGCGACAATAGCAATCAGCCCCAGCATTTT; CDR3: CSARRTGDNSNQPQHF
J: TRBJ1-2; V: TRBV20-1; D: TRBD1; size: few; DNA: TGCAGTGCCGGACAGGGAGGCAGTGGGATCTATGGCTACACCTTC; CDR3: CSAGQGGSGIYGYTF
J: TRBJ2-3; V: TRBV5-4; D: TRBD2; size: .; DNA: TGTGCCAGCAGCTTTAACAGCGGGGCTAGCACAGATACGCAGTATTTT; CDR3: CASSFNSGASTDTQYF
J: TRBJ1-2; V: TRBV7-9; D: TRBD1; size: .; DNA: TGTGCCACCGACAGGACAGGGGGGAACTATGGCTACACCTTC; CDR3: CATDRTGGNYGYTF
J: TRBJ1-1; V: TRBV29-1; D: .; size: few; DNA: TGCAGCGTAGGGACCTTTGAAGCTTTCTTT; CDR3: CSVGTFEAFF
J: TRBJ2-3; V: TRBV7-2; D: TRBD1; size: .; DNA: TGTGCCAGCAGCTTGGGACAGTCCACAGATACGCAGTATTTT; CDR3: CASSLGQSTDTQYF
J: TRBJ2-2; V: TRBV7-9; D: TRBD1; size: .; DNA: TGTGCCAGCAGCCTCGGACAGGGCCTGAACACCGGGGAGCTGTTTTTT; CDR3: CASSLGQGLNTGELFF
J: TRBJ2-5; V: TRBV10-3; D: .; size: .; DNA: TGTGCCATCAGTGAGCAGGGGGGAGTAGAGACCCAGTACTTC; CDR3: CAISEQGGVETQYF
J: TRBJ1-5; V: TRBV28; D: TRBD1; size: .; DNA: TGTGCCATCCGGACAGGGGGGCAGCCCCAGCATTTT; CDR3: CAIRTGGQPQHF
J: TRBJ1-1; V: TRBV28; D: .; size: .; DNA: TGTGCCAGCAGTTTACTTCAGGGTTTAATGAACACTGAAGCTTTCTTT; CDR3: CASSLLQGLMNTEAFF
J: TRBJ2-2; V: TRBV21-1; D: .; size: few; DNA: TGTGCCAGCAGCAAAGTTAAGGGGAGGGCCGGGGAGCTGTTTTTT; CDR3: CASSKVKGRAGELFF
J: TRBJ1-5; V: TRBV12-3/TRBV12-4; D: TRBD1; size: .; DNA: TGTGCCAGCAGTGGCGGGACAGTCGGTCAGCCCCAGCATTTT; CDR3: CASSGGTVGQPQHF
J: TRBJ1-1; V: TRBV29-1; D: .; size: .; DNA: TGCAGCGTGGCAACAGCAGCTGAAGCTTTCTTT; CDR3: CSVATAAEAFF
J: TRBJ1-6; V: TRBV7-3; D: TRBD1; size: few; DNA: TGTGCCAGCAGCTTAAGGGGACAGGGGAGAAGCTCCTATAATTCACCCCTCCACTTT; CDR3: CASSLRGQGRSSYNSPLHF
J: TRBJ1-4; V: TRBV6-2/TRBV6-3; D: .; size: few; DNA: TGTGCCAGCAGTTACGGGACAACAACTAATGAAAAACTGTTTTTT; CDR3: CASSYGTTTNEKLFF
J: TRBJ1-5; V: TRBV4-1; D: .; size: .; DNA: TGCGCCAGCAGCCAAGAAACGCGGGGGCAGCCCCAGCATTTT; CDR3: CASSQETRGQPQHF
J: TRBJ2-2; V: TRBV6-2/TRBV6-3; D: .; size: few; DNA: TGTGCCAGCAGGCCCCCAACTTCCGGGGAGCTGTTTTTT; CDR3: CASRPPTSGELFF
J: TRBJ2-3; V: TRBV29-1; D: .; size: .; DNA: TGCAGCGTTGTCCCGGGACACCGCACAGATACGCAGTATTTT; CDR3: CSVVPGHRTDTQYF
J: TRBJ2-1; V: TRBV20-1; D: .; size: few; DNA: TGCAGTGCCTTTCCCCAGGTTTACAATGAGCAGTTCTTC; CDR3: CSAFPQVYNEQFF
J: TRBJ1-3; V: TRBV4-1; D: .; size: few; DNA: TGCGCCAGCAGCCAAGACGGCCGAACCACCATATATTTT; CDR3: CASSQDGRTTIYF
J: TRBJ1-6; V: TRBV7-2; D: .; size: .; DNA: TGTGCCAGCAGCTTAGTTCGGGGAGGATCACCCCTCCACTTT; CDR3: CASSLVRGGSPLHF
J: TRBJ1-4; V: TRBV5-1; D: .; size: few; DNA: TGCGCCAGCAGCTTGGAAGGGGTTGCAACTAATGAAAAACTGTTTTTT; CDR3: CASSLEGVATNEKLFF
J: TRBJ1-1; V: TRBV9; D: TRBD1; size: .; DNA: TGTGCCAGCAGCGTTAGGGAGTCAGGGGGCGGGAGGCCTTTCTTT; CDR3: CASSVRESGGGRPFF
J: TRBJ1-1; V: TRBV29-1; D: .; size: few; DNA: TGCAGCGTTGAAGCTAGGCAGGGGATGAACACTGAAGCTTTCTTT; CDR3: CSVEARQGMNTEAFF
J: TRBJ1-5; V: TRBV10-3; D: TRBD1; size: few; DNA: TGTGCCATCAGTCCGGGACAGGGGGCTCAGCCCCAGCATTTT; CDR3: CAISPGQGAQPQHF
J: TRBJ2-7; V: TRBV7-9; D: .; size: .; DNA: TGTGCCAGCAGCTTAGGAACAGTCGAGCAGTACTTC; CDR3: CASSLGTVEQYF
J: TRBJ1-1; V: TRBV5-5; D: TRBD1; size: .; DNA: TGTGCCAGCAGCTGGGCTGAGACAGGGTTCACTGAAGCTTTCTTT; CDR3: CASSWAETGFTEAFF
J: TRBJ2-1; V: TRBV15; D: TRBD2; size: .; DNA: TGTGCCACCAGCAGAGATTCGTTGGCGGGGGGGCTCACCTACAATGAGCAGTTCTTC; CDR3: CATSRDSLAGGLTYNEQFF
J: TRBJ1-4; V: TRBV6-5; D: .; size: .; DNA: TGTGCCAGCAGTTCCCCCCAGGTTAAGGGTGAAAAACTGTTTTTT; CDR3: CASSSPQVKGEKLFF
J: TRBJ2-3; V: TRBV20-1; D: .; size: .; DNA: TGCAGTGCCCCGGAGTGGGGAGCGGCTAGCACAGATACGCAGTATTTT; CDR3: CSAPEWGAASTDTQYF
J: TRBJ1-2; V: TRBV12-3/TRBV12-4; D: TRBD1; size: .; DNA: TGTGCCAGCAGTCCACGAGGGACAGGGGATGGCTACACCTTC; CDR3: CASSPRGTGDGYTF
J: TRBJ1-6; V: TRBV4-1; D: .; size: few; DNA: TGCGCCAGCAGCCAGCAGGACGGCCTCACAGGCGATTCACCCCTCCACTTT; CDR3: CASSQQDGLTGDSPLHF
J: TRBJ2-3; V: TRBV5-1; D: .; size: .; DNA: TGCGCCAGCCGGCTCATGACCGGGACTCTCGTTGGGGATACGCAGTATTTT; CDR3: CASRLMTGTLVGDTQYF
J: TRBJ2-2; V: TRBV12-3/TRBV12-4; D: TRBD1; size: .; DNA: TGTGCCAGCAGCCTAGACAGGGGGCTCACCGGGGAGCTGTTTTTT; CDR3: CASSLDRGLTGELFF